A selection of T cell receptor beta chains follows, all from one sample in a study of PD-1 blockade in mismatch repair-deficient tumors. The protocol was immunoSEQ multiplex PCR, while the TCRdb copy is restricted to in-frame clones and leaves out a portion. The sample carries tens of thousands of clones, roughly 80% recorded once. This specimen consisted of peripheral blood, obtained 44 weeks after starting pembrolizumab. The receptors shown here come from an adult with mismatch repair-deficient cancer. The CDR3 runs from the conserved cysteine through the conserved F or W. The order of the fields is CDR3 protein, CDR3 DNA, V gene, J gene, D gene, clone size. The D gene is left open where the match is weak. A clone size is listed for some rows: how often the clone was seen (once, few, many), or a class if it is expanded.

cdr3_aa: CASSPRGRSGREETQYF; cdr3_nt: TGTGCCAGCAGTCCCAGGGGGAGATCGGGGAGAGAAGAGACCCAGTACTTC; v_call: TRBV27; j_call: TRBJ2-5; d_call: TRBD1; clone_size: NA
cdr3_aa: CASSPIATGTYEQYF; cdr3_nt: TGTGCCAGCTCACCAATCGCGACAGGGACCTACGAGCAGTACTTC; v_call: TRBV18; j_call: TRBJ2-7; d_call: TRBD1; clone_size: NA
cdr3_aa: CASSLDPGIAREQYF; cdr3_nt: TGTGCCAGCAGCTTAGACCCCGGGATAGCGAGAGAGCAGTACTTC; v_call: TRBV11-2; j_call: TRBJ2-7; d_call: NA; clone_size: NA
cdr3_aa: CASSFVGGYTEAFF; cdr3_nt: TGTGCCAGCAGCTTTGTAGGGGGCTATACTGAAGCTTTCTTT; v_call: TRBV11-3; j_call: TRBJ1-1; d_call: TRBD1; clone_size: NA
cdr3_aa: CSVTNRGGTEAFF; cdr3_nt: TGCAGCGTTACGAACAGGGGGGGCACTGAAGCTTTCTTT; v_call: TRBV29-1; j_call: TRBJ1-1; d_call: TRBD1; clone_size: once
cdr3_aa: CASSSFGPPYNEQFF; cdr3_nt: TGTGCCAGCAGCTCATTCGGACCCCCCTACAATGAGCAGTTCTTC; v_call: TRBV7-3; j_call: TRBJ2-1; d_call: NA; clone_size: NA
cdr3_aa: CASSRSPWDEQFF; cdr3_nt: TGCGCCAGCAGCCGATCCCCGTGGGACGAGCAGTTCTTC; v_call: TRBV4-1; j_call: TRBJ2-1; d_call: NA; clone_size: NA
cdr3_aa: CASSPTWQTTEAFF; cdr3_nt: TGTGCCAGCTCACCCACCTGGCAGACCACTGAAGCTTTCTTT; v_call: TRBV18; j_call: TRBJ1-1; d_call: NA; clone_size: NA
cdr3_aa: CASSVKGPDTQYF; cdr3_nt: TGCGCCAGCAGTGTCAAGGGGCCAGATACGCAGTATTTT; v_call: TRBV10-2; j_call: TRBJ2-3; d_call: NA; clone_size: NA
cdr3_aa: CASRLRLAGAIHEQFF; cdr3_nt: TGTGCCAGCAGATTACGACTAGCGGGAGCAATCCATGAGCAGTTCTTC; v_call: TRBV5-6; j_call: TRBJ2-1; d_call: TRBD2; clone_size: NA
cdr3_aa: CASSLAGTVNTEAFF; cdr3_nt: TGTGCCAGCAGTTTAGCAGGGACGGTGAACACTGAAGCTTTCTTT; v_call: TRBV28; j_call: TRBJ1-1; d_call: NA; clone_size: NA
cdr3_aa: CASEQGAGYEQYF; cdr3_nt: TGCGCCAGTGAACAGGGGGCGGGCTACGAGCAGTACTTC; v_call: TRBV10-2; j_call: TRBJ2-7; d_call: TRBD1; clone_size: NA
cdr3_aa: CASSLAGGNEQFF; cdr3_nt: TGTGCCAGCAGCTTGGCAGGGGGCAATGAGCAGTTCTTC; v_call: TRBV5-8; j_call: TRBJ2-1; d_call: TRBD1; clone_size: NA
cdr3_aa: CASSSASGSWEQYF; cdr3_nt: TGTGCCAGCTCCTCAGCGAGCGGGAGTTGGGAGCAGTACTTC; v_call: TRBV6-5; j_call: TRBJ2-7; d_call: TRBD2; clone_size: once
cdr3_aa: CASSELETQYF; cdr3_nt: TGTGCCAGCAGTGAATTGGAGACCCAGTACTTC; v_call: TRBV6-1; j_call: TRBJ2-5; d_call: NA; clone_size: once
cdr3_aa: CASSSGQGDQPQHF; cdr3_nt: TGCGCCAGCAGCTCAGGACAGGGAGATCAGCCCCAGCATTTT; v_call: TRBV5-1; j_call: TRBJ1-5; d_call: TRBD1; clone_size: NA
cdr3_aa: CASSLGGSSGNTIYF; cdr3_nt: TGCGCCAGCAGCTTGGGGGGTAGCTCTGGAAACACCATATATTTT; v_call: TRBV5-1; j_call: TRBJ1-3; d_call: NA; clone_size: NA
cdr3_aa: CASSYGLAGTDTQYF; cdr3_nt: TGTGCCAGCAGTTACGGTCTAGCGGGCACAGATACGCAGTATTTT; v_call: TRBV6-5; j_call: TRBJ2-3; d_call: TRBD2; clone_size: NA
cdr3_aa: CASRPGQGRGDTQYF; cdr3_nt: TGCGCCAGCAGACCAGGACAGGGGAGAGGAGATACGCAGTATTTT; v_call: TRBV10-1; j_call: TRBJ2-3; d_call: TRBD1; clone_size: NA
cdr3_aa: CASTQGGPPQETQYF; cdr3_nt: TGTGCCAGCACCCAAGGGGGCCCCCCCCAAGAGACCCAGTACTTC; v_call: TRBV28; j_call: TRBJ2-5; d_call: TRBD1; clone_size: NA
cdr3_aa: CASSPLGTASGARYGYTF; cdr3_nt: TGTGCCAGTAGTCCCCTCGGGACAGCCTCCGGGGCACGGTATGGCTACACCTTC; v_call: TRBV19; j_call: TRBJ1-2; d_call: TRBD1; clone_size: NA
cdr3_aa: CASSPDDSAEDEQFF; cdr3_nt: TGTGCCAGCTCACCTGACGACTCGGCAGAGGATGAGCAGTTCTTC; v_call: TRBV18; j_call: TRBJ2-1; d_call: NA; clone_size: NA
cdr3_aa: CASSELEGGEQYF; cdr3_nt: TGTGCCAGCAGTGAACTTGAGGGAGGCGAGCAGTACTTC; v_call: TRBV2; j_call: TRBJ2-7; d_call: NA; clone_size: few
cdr3_aa: CASSVEGAGGLYNEQFF; cdr3_nt: TGTGCCAGCAGCGTAGAGGGAGCGGGAGGGCTCTACAATGAGCAGTTCTTC; v_call: TRBV9; j_call: TRBJ2-1; d_call: TRBD2; clone_size: NA
cdr3_aa: CASSSASTGSYEQYF; cdr3_nt: TGTGCCAGCAGTTCGGCGTCGACAGGTTCCTACGAGCAGTACTTC; v_call: TRBV6-5; j_call: TRBJ2-7; d_call: NA; clone_size: NA
cdr3_aa: CASSMGTGSTEAFF; cdr3_nt: TGTGCCAGTAGTATGGGGACAGGGTCCACTGAAGCTTTCTTT; v_call: TRBV19; j_call: TRBJ1-1; d_call: TRBD1; clone_size: NA
cdr3_aa: CASSLARGRFNEQYF; cdr3_nt: TGTGCCAGCAGCTTAGCGAGGGGCAGATTCAACGAGCAGTACTTC; v_call: TRBV7-2; j_call: TRBJ2-7; d_call: NA; clone_size: NA
cdr3_aa: CASSISPGAASSGANVLTF; cdr3_nt: TGTGCCAGTAGTATTTCCCCGGGGGCAGCAAGCTCTGGGGCCAACGTCCTGACTTTC; v_call: TRBV19; j_call: TRBJ2-6; d_call: NA; clone_size: NA
cdr3_aa: CASSLVAGKGYTF; cdr3_nt: TGTGCCAGCAGCTTAGTGGCAGGGAAGGGCTACACCTTC; v_call: TRBV7-9; j_call: TRBJ1-2; d_call: NA; clone_size: medium-sized
cdr3_aa: CASSAPGPQSSYEQYF; cdr3_nt: TGTGCCAGCAGCGCCCCGGGGCCCCAATCGTCCTACGAGCAGTACTTC; v_call: TRBV5-4; j_call: TRBJ2-7; d_call: NA; clone_size: NA
cdr3_aa: CASSLDQRGYNEQFF; cdr3_nt: TGTGCCAGCAGCTTAGACCAGCGGGGATACAATGAGCAGTTCTTC; v_call: TRBV7-8; j_call: TRBJ2-1; d_call: TRBD2; clone_size: few
cdr3_aa: CASSEALGTGSETQYF; cdr3_nt: TGTGCCAGCAGTGAAGCGCTAGGGACAGGGAGCGAGACCCAGTACTTC; v_call: TRBV6-1; j_call: TRBJ2-5; d_call: TRBD1; clone_size: NA
cdr3_aa: CASSRGGAEREQYF; cdr3_nt: TGTGCCAGCAGCCGTGGAGGAGCTGAGCGCGAGCAGTACTTC; v_call: TRBV11-1; j_call: TRBJ2-7; d_call: NA; clone_size: NA
cdr3_aa: CASSLASSYEQYF; cdr3_nt: TGTGCCAGCAGCCTGGCCTCGTCCTACGAGCAGTACTTC; v_call: TRBV6-5; j_call: TRBJ2-7; d_call: NA; clone_size: once
cdr3_aa: CASSQETSGRSISYEQYF; cdr3_nt: TGTGCCAGCAGCCAAGAGACAAGCGGGAGGTCTATCTCCTACGAGCAGTACTTC; v_call: TRBV4-2; j_call: TRBJ2-7; d_call: TRBD2; clone_size: NA
cdr3_aa: CASSLTRIGSAQYF; cdr3_nt: TGTGCCAGCAGTTTAACCCGGATCGGCTCGGCGCAGTATTTT; v_call: TRBV28; j_call: TRBJ2-3; d_call: NA; clone_size: NA
cdr3_aa: CASSLGGAGPEAFF; cdr3_nt: TGTGCCAGCAGCTTAGGGGGGGCAGGGCCTGAAGCTTTCTTT; v_call: TRBV7-9; j_call: TRBJ1-1; d_call: NA; clone_size: NA